This T cell receptor beta chain was profiled in a study of T cells after yellow fever vaccination. Study results and limitations: FACS-sorted repertoires could harbor abundant contaminating bulk-population clonotypes.

As for this clonotype: Its antigen is still unknown.

It was through 5'RACE template switching that TCR cDNA was made, with a universal primer site and UMIs added. Each CDR3 protein is one row after TCRdb ran MiXCR on the 5' RACE reads. The sample contains about 300,000 distinct CDR3 sequences, 8.7% of which appear only once. The source material was CD4+ T cells sorted from PBMCs, sampled 5 days after the yellow fever booster vaccination. This TCR was recovered from a man younger than 35 who received the YFV17D yellow fever vaccine.

For the CDR3, the DNA is TGTGCCAGCTCACCAGGGTGGGCAGGAGCGGCTTTCTTT. It yields the protein CASSPGWAGAAFF. The V call is TRBV18, the J call TRBJ1-1; no definite D call. CDR1 and CDR2 from the germline V gene are KGHSH and LQKENI. With 2 bases removed from V and 11 bases from J, the gap between germline ends came to 15 bases. The CDR3 is 13 amino acids.